This entry concerns a single T cell receptor (beta chain). Measured with immunoSEQ multiplex PCR; TCRdb has only the in-frame clones, and not every one. The sample has about 35,000 clones, more than 75% seen once; the top ten hold 2% to 2.5%. The data are from a study of T cells in narcolepsy. Background on the study: Donors had narcolepsy type 1 or type 2, or were healthy controls.

Trimming removed 4 bases from V and 4 bases from J; junction bases left unmatched: 3. The CDR3 covers 13 residues. Germline CDR1 MNHNY, CDR2 SVGAGI (reference sequence). The gene calls are TRBV6-6 and TRBJ1-1, with 7 bases fitting TRBD1. This sequence was found in a human donor in good health. The sample comprised memory (CD45RA-) CD4+ T cells from blood. CDR3 in amino acids: CASSFTGATEAFF. Here the CDR3 DNA reads TGTGCCAGCAGTTTCACAGGGGCCACTGAAGCTTTCTTT.